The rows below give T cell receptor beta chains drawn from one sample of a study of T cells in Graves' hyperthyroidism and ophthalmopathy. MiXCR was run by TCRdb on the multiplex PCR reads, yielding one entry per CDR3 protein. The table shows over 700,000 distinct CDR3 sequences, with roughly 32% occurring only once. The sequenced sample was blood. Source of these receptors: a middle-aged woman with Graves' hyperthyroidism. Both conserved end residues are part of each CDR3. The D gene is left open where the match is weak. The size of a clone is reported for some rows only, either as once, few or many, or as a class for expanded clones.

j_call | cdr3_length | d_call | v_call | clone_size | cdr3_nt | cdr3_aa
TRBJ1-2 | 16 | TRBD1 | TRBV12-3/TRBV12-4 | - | TGTGCCAGCAGTCAAGGACAGGGGGCGCCCCGGGGTGGCTACACCTTC | CASSQGQGAPRGGYTF
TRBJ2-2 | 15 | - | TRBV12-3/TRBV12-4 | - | TGTGCCAGCAGCAGGGCTCCCAGAGACACCGGGGAGCTGTTTTTT | CASSRAPRDTGELFF
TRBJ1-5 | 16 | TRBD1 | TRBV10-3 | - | TGTGCCATCAAGTCGGGACAGGGGGGGGAAGGTCAGCCCCAGCATTTT | CAIKSGQGGEGQPQHF
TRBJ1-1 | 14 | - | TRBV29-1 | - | TGCAGCGTTGATACGTGGGCGGTGAACACTGAAGCTTTCTTT | CSVDTWAVNTEAFF
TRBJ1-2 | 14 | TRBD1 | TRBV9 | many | TGTGCCAGCAGCGTAGCGGTCAGGGGGAATGGCTACACCTTC | CASSVAVRGNGYTF
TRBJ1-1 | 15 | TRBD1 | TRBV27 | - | TGTGCCAGCAGGCAAGACAGGGGTGGGGGCACTGAAGCTTTCTTT | CASRQDRGGGTEAFF
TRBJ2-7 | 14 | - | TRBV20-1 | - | TGCAGTGCTAGAGATAATAAAGGGGGTTACGAGCAGTACTTC | CSARDNKGGYEQYF
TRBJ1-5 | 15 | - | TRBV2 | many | TGTGCCAGCACCCAAAGCGGGTATAGCAATCAGCCCCAGCATTTT | CASTQSGYSNQPQHF
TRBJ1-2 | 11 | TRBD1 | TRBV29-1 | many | TGCAGCATAGGACAGGGCTATGGCTACACCTTC | CSIGQGYGYTF
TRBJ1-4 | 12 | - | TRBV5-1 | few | TGCGCCAGCAGCTCTGACAGGGAAAAACTGTTTTTT | CASSSDREKLFF
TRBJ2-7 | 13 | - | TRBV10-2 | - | TGCGCCAGCAGCCAAGGGGTTTTCTACGAGCAGTACTTC | CASSQGVFYEQYF
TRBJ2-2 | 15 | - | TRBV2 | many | TGTGCCAGCCACTTAGACAGTTCGTACACCGGGGAGCTGTTTTTT | CASHLDSSYTGELFF
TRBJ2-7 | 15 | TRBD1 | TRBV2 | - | TGTGCCGGCCACCGTAGGGGGCTATTATCCTACGAGCAGTACTTC | CAGHRRGLLSYEQYF
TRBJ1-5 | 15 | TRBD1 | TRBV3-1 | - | TGTGCCAGCAGCCCGGGACAGCCAAACAATCAGCCCCAGCATTTT | CASSPGQPNNQPQHF
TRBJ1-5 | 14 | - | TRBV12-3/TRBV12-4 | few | TGTGCCAGCAGTTTTAGCCAGGGACCTCAGCCCCAGCATTTT | CASSFSQGPQPQHF